These T cell receptor beta chains were read from a single sample in a study of blood T cells in healthy people across ages. MiXCR, run by TCRdb on the 5' RACE reads, gives a single entry per CDR3 protein. The sample consists of 650,000 to 1,000,000 distinct CDR3 sequences, roughly 35% of them appearing once. Sample: blood. The source is a man aged 18 to 30 in good health. The CDR3 runs from the conserved cysteine through the conserved F or W. D genes are given only for firm matches. Clone sizes are given selectively: once, few, many, or a class where the clone is expanded.

>TRBV15|TRBJ2-3|-|TRBD2
CATSRPGLAGADTQYF
TGTGCCACCAGCAGACCGGGACTAGCGGGGGCAGATACGCAGTATTTT
>TRBV12-5|TRBJ1-2|-|-
CASGLAKGRGDGYTF
TGTGCTAGTGGTTTGGCCAAAGGAAGGGGCGATGGCTACACCTTC
>TRBV5-5|TRBJ2-1|-|TRBD2
CASSLAPSGGASYNEQFF
TGTGCCAGCAGCTTGGCCCCTAGCGGGGGGGCCTCCTACAATGAGCAGTTCTTC
>TRBV20-1|TRBJ1-2|few|-
CSARERGPSGYTF
TGCAGTGCTAGAGAGAGGGGTCCCAGCGGCTACACCTTC
>TRBV7-2|TRBJ2-1|few|-
CASSHLGTEQFF
TGTGCCAGCAGCCACCTGGGGACTGAGCAGTTCTTC
>TRBV7-9|TRBJ1-1|-|-
CASSSGGHTEAFF
TGTGCCAGCAGCTCCGGGGGGCACACTGAAGCTTTCTTT
>TRBV20-1|TRBJ2-3|many|-
CSASPASGTDTQYF
TGCAGTGCTAGTCCGGCTAGCGGCACAGATACGCAGTATTTT
>TRBV12-3/TRBV12-4|TRBJ1-2|-|TRBD1
CASSFQTGNYGYTF
TGTGCCAGCAGTTTCCAGACAGGGAACTATGGCTACACCTTC
>TRBV9|TRBJ1-2|-|TRBD1
CASAPGTAVYGYTF
TGTGCCAGCGCCCCGGGGACAGCAGTCTATGGCTACACCTTC
>TRBV11-2|TRBJ2-1|-|-
CASSWEGEMYEQFF
TGTGCCAGCAGCTGGGAGGGGGAGATGTATGAGCAGTTCTTC
>TRBV7-9|TRBJ1-1|few|-
CASSFPLQHGLNTEAFF
TGTGCCAGCAGCTTCCCACTCCAACACGGCTTGAACACTGAAGCTTTCTTT
>TRBV4-2|TRBJ1-2|-|-
CASSQEIISTGGGYTF
TGTGCCAGCAGCCAAGAGATCATTTCGACAGGTGGTGGCTACACCTTC
>TRBV20-1|TRBJ2-3|-|TRBD2
CSARHPSGGTPTSTDTQYF
TGCAGTGCTAGGCATCCTAGCGGGGGGACACCTACAAGCACAGATACGCAGTATTTT
>TRBV12-3/TRBV12-4|TRBJ2-7|many|TRBD1
CASSSGQGPHYEQYF
TGTGCCAGCAGCTCCGGACAGGGGCCACATTACGAGCAGTACTTC
>TRBV4-1|TRBJ1-1|-|-
CASSQEGGGNTEAFF
TGCGCCAGCAGCCAAGAAGGAGGCGGCAACACTGAAGCTTTCTTT
>TRBV15|TRBJ2-5|-|-
CATSTVRQVGETQYF
TGTGCCACCAGCACGGTCCGACAGGTCGGGGAGACCCAGTACTTC
>TRBV27|TRBJ1-2|-|-
CASTTYRFGRDHGYTF
TGTGCCAGCACCACATATAGGTTCGGCAGGGACCATGGCTACACCTTC
>TRBV9|TRBJ1-2|once|TRBD1
CGSRDNRGSYTF
TGTGGCAGCAGGGACAACAGGGGTAGCTACACCTTC
>TRBV4-2|TRBJ2-7|-|-
CASSVRDDEQYF
TGTGCCAGCAGCGTGCGGGATGACGAGCAGTACTTC
>TRBV6-2/TRBV6-3|TRBJ1-5|few|-
CASSAPGSSIPHF
TGTGCCAGCAGTGCCCCCGGGTCCTCGATCCCGCATTTT